What follows is one TCR beta chain and its context. Its matching antigen is unknown. The Oncomine TCR Beta short-read assay was applied to DNA of cultured CD4+ T cells. TCRdb fed the PCR reads into MiXCR, producing one record per CDR3 protein. The profile shows around 27,000 distinct CDR3 sequences, 35% to 40% of them singletons. Time point in this sample: late sampling 161 to 241 days after vaccination in a few convalescent patients. Noted treatment: roughly nine-day PBMC culture with coronavirus spike peptide pools or control peptides (ViraFEST assay). This entry comes from a study of vaccination and CD4 T cells after COVID-19. The CDR3 extends over 15 amino acids. V dropped 1 base and J dropped 6 bases, with 15 bases sitting between them.

This TCR derives from a human donor who had recovered from COVID-19. The sample was CD4+ T cells from blood, cultured in vitro, taken about 7 months after SARS-CoV-2 vaccination. This chain connects TRBV12-3 or TRBV12-4 to TRBJ1-1; the D is unclear. The CDR3 reads CASSLGAAIPAEAFF. DNA for the CDR3: TGTGCCAGCAGTTTAGGCGCGGCGATTCCAGCTGAAGCTTTCTTT.